A single sample gave rise to the 19 T cell receptor beta chains below, sequenced in a study of T cell responses to AZD1222 COVID-19 vaccine. Sequenced by immunoSEQ multiplex PCR; TCRdb stores in-frame clones only, minus some. The profile covers some 56,000 clones, with 80% to 90% appearing a single time and about 15% taken by the ten largest. The sample was peripheral blood, taken on day 0 of AZD1222 vaccination. The receptors derive from an adult in good health.

The rearrangement uses TRBV6-5 and TRBJ1-2; D is ambiguous. The germline V and J ends were trimmed by 6 bases and 4 bases, with 6 bases remaining between them. The CDR3 covers 11 residues. From germline, CDR1 is MNHEY and CDR2 SVGAGI. The CDR3 DNA sequence: TGTGCCAGCAGCTTCCTCTATGGCTACACCTTC. This translates into CASSFLYGYTF.

This sequence joins TRBV30 and TRBJ1-6, with a weak D call TRBD1 (6 bases). V lost 3 bases to trimming and J lost 7 bases, with 10 bases between them. The germline CDR1 and CDR2 sequences are GTSNPN and SVGIG (reference sequence). The CDR3 has 13 amino acids. The chain's CDR3 is CAWREDSNSPLHF. The CDR3 coding sequence is TGTGCCTGGAGGGAGGACAGCAATTCACCCCTCCACTTT.

The chain couples TRBV27 to TRBJ1-6; D not certain. The CDR3 is 13 residues long. The ends were cut back, 4 bases at V and 4 bases at J, with 5 bases in the middle. Germline CDR1 and CDR2: MNHEY and SMNVEV (reference sequence). The CDR3 bases are TGTGCCAGCAGTTACGGGTATAATTCACCCCTCCACTTT. It specifies CASSYGYNSPLHF.

This chain joins TRBV18 and TRBJ1-1; D gene unclear. The germline V and J ends were trimmed by 4 bases and 5 bases, with 14 bases remaining between them. The CDR3 runs to 14 residues. In germline, CDR1 is KGHSH, CDR2 LQKENI. This chain's CDR3 is CASSRRQEETEAFF. CDR3 nucleotide sequence: TGTGCCAGCTCACGACGTCAGGAAGAGACTGAAGCTTTCTTT.

The V and J genes are TRBV28 and TRBJ1-2; possibly TRBD1 for D (5 bases). Trimming took 8 bases from V and 4 from J, leaving 20 bases between them. The CDR3 runs to 15 residues. Germline CDR1 and CDR2: MDHEN and SYDVKM. The CDR3 region is CASAVMGRASYGYTF. For the CDR3, the DNA is TGTGCCAGCGCGGTGATGGGCAGGGCGTCCTATGGCTACACCTTC.

This clone was seen a handful of times. As DNA, the CDR3 is TGTGCCAGCTCACCGCCCAGGGGCACAGATACGCAGTATTTT. Its translation is CASSPPRGTDTQYF. The chain couples TRBV18 to TRBJ2-3, with TRBD1 as a possible D gene (5 bases). Deletions cut 3 bases from V and 1 base from J, with 8 bases between. The germline CDR1 and CDR2 sequences are KGHSH and LQKENI. This CDR3 has 14 amino acids.

The chain has TRBV4-1 and TRBJ2-1, with TRBD2 matching over 13 bases. CDR1 and CDR2 from the germline V gene are MGHRA and YSYEKL. The CDR3 extends over 15 amino acids. The J segment lost 4 bases and the V segment lost 5 bases, leaving 2 bases of the junction unmatched. The CDR3 region has the DNA TGCGCCAGCAGCGAGACTAGCGGGGGGTACAATGAGCAGTTCTTC. It translates to CASSETSGGYNEQFF.

The chain uses TRBV29-1 and TRBJ2-6; TRBD1 is a possible D gene (6 bases). The germline V and J ends were trimmed by 4 bases and 2 bases, with 6 bases remaining between them. The CDR3 is 13 residues long. Per the germline V gene, CDR1 is SQVTM and CDR2 is ANQGSEA. CDR3 in amino acids: CSVGQAGANVLTF. CDR3 bases: TGCAGCGTTGGACAGGCTGGGGCCAACGTCCTGACTTTC.

V usage is TRBV28 and J usage is TRBJ2-7; 8 nucleotides match TRBD1. Per the germline V gene, CDR1 is MDHEN and CDR2 is SYDVKM. The CDR3 spans 13 residues. V shed 2 bases and J 6 bases; nucleotides not matched to a gene: 3. The chain's CDR3 is CASSLLQGGEQYF. The CDR3 bases are TGTGCCAGCAGTTTACTACAGGGGGGCGAGCAGTACTTC.

The rearrangement joins TRBV28 to TRBJ2-3; the match to TRBD1 covers 10 bases. The trim removed 6 bases at V and 5 bases at J, leaving 8 bases unmatched. CDR3 length equals 15 residues. Germline CDR1 and CDR2: MDHEN and SYDVKM. The CDR3 DNA reads TGTGCCAGCAGGACAGGGGGCCTCGGGGGAGATACGCAGTATTTT. The encoded protein is CASRTGGLGGDTQYF.

V and J are TRBV28 and TRBJ1-1; D gene uncertain. The CDR3 sequence is 13 residues long. Trimming pared 1 base from V and 5 bases from J, leaving 8 bases between. Germline CDR1 is MDHEN and CDR2 is SYDVKM. CDR3 in DNA: TGTGCCAGCAGTTTATTCCGGGAAACTGAAGCTTTCTTT. It yields the protein CASSLFRETEAFF.

V gene TRBV19 combines with J gene TRBJ1-5; maybe TRBD1 (5 bases). CDR1 and CDR2 from the germline V gene are LNHDA and SQIVND (reference sequence). Between the trimmed V and J ends, which lost 5 bases and 7 bases, there was a span of 12 bases. This CDR3 region has 13 residues. In DNA, the CDR3 is TGTGCCAGTAGTTGGGGGGTGGGACAGCCCCAGCATTTT. Translation: CASSWGVGQPQHF.

The chain has TRBV5-5 and TRBJ2-5; D tentatively reads TRBD1 or TRBD2 (5 bases each). Trimming cost V 6 bases and J 5 bases, with 20 bases left between them. The CDR3 contains 15 residues. CDR1 SGHKS and CDR2 YYEKEE come from the germline V gene (reference sequence). CDR3 residues: CASNLGTYSGETQYF. CDR3 DNA sequence: TGTGCCAGCAACCTGGGGACGTATTCCGGGGAGACCCAGTACTTC.

This rearrangement joins TRBV19 to TRBJ1-4; D possibly corresponds to TRBD1 (5 bases). The CDR3 totals 11 residues. V was clipped by 3 bases and J by 14 bases, with 10 bases between them. The germline V gene encodes CDR1 LNHDA and CDR2 SQIVND (reference sequence). The DNA of the CDR3 is TGTGCCAGTAGTATCGGGGGACGTCTGTTTTTT. Translated: CASSIGGRLFF.

This chain joins TRBV3-1 (or the pseudogene TRBV3-2) and TRBJ1-4, with 10 bases fitting TRBD1. This CDR3 is 15 amino acids long. Germline CDR1 LGHDT, CDR2 YNNKEL (reference sequence). With V trimmed by 4 bases and J by 6 bases, 5 bases remained unmatched. CDR3 region: CASSPTGTGDEKLFF. The CDR3 DNA reads as TGTGCCAGCAGCCCAACCGGGACAGGGGATGAAAAACTGTTTTTT.

This clone was detected once. The chain couples TRBV6-5 to TRBJ2-7; D assignment may be TRBD1 or TRBD2 (5 bases each). Germline loops: CDR1 MNHEY, CDR2 SVGAGI. The CDR3 runs to 14 residues. The ends were cut back, 4 bases at V and 5 bases at J, with 15 bases in the middle. CDR3 sequence reads: CASSSGDALHEQYF. For the CDR3, the DNA is TGTGCCAGCAGTTCCGGGGACGCCCTCCACGAGCAGTACTTC.

The chain combines TRBV2 with TRBJ1-4; the D gene is possibly TRBD1 (5 bases). Germline-derived CDR1 and CDR2 are SNHLY and FYNNEI. Trimming removed 4 bases at V and 0 bases at J, with 12 bases between. The CDR3 covers 16 residues. For the CDR3, the DNA is TGTGCCAGCAGTGTGGGGGGTGGGGCAACTAATGAAAAACTGTTTTTT. It codes for CASSVGGGATNEKLFF.

This chain joins TRBV7-9 and TRBJ2-5, with D possibly matching TRBD2 (6 bases). Deletions cut 5 bases from V and 5 bases from J, with 18 bases between. Germline assignment: CDR1 SEHNR and CDR2 FQNEAQ (reference sequence). The CDR3 totals 15 residues. CDR3 protein: CASSLPVTSGETQYF. The CDR3 DNA follows: TGTGCCAGCAGCCTGCCGGTGACTAGTGGCGAGACCCAGTACTTC.

V and J are TRBV28 and TRBJ2-5; 8 nucleotides match TRBD1. V gave up 2 bases and J gave up 5 bases; unmatched junction bases: 10. Germline CDR1 reads MDHEN; CDR2 reads SYDVKM. This CDR3 contains 16 residues. The CDR3 coding sequence is TGTGCCAGCAGTTTACTGGACAGGGTGGGTGGTGAGACCCAGTACTTC. This sequence encodes CASSLLDRVGGETQYF.